This TCR beta chain is from a study of Ad26.COV2.S vaccination and SARS-CoV-2 variants. Study-wide results and caveats: Comparable non-spike TCR breadth was observed in vaccine and placebo recipients. There was a possibility that the TCR breadth and depth analyses underestimated total T cell responses. Substantial breadth was reportedly displayed by spike-specific CD8+ and CD4+ T cell responses after vaccination.

Germline V gene lookup returns CDR1 SGDLS and CDR2 YYNGEE. J was trimmed by 0 bases and V by 8 bases; bases with no gene match: 6. This CDR3 is built from 15 residues. Points on this clone: Antigen specificity is unknown.

Profiling relied on immunoSEQ multiplex PCR, and the TCRdb table lists in-frame clones only, not all of them. This sample has about 180,000 clones, with around 90% found just once. Sequences were derived from peripheral blood, sampled after recovery from COVID-19. This receptor was obtained from a human donor who had recovered from COVID-19. The chain is built from TRBV9 and TRBJ2-2; 8 bases agree with TRBD1. The CDR3: CARDPGQANTGELFF. The CDR3 DNA is TGTGCCAGGGATCCGGGACAGGCGAACACCGGGGAGCTGTTTTTT.